A selection of T cell receptor beta chains follows, all from one sample in a study of OX40 agonist ivuxolimab in advanced cancers. Using immunoSEQ multiplex PCR, the repertoire was profiled, and TCRdb retains in-frame clones only, with some absent. The data show roughly 70,000 clones, over 80% seen once. The sequencing used CD4+ or CD8+ T cells sorted from blood, collected in a trial of the OX40 agonist ivuxolimab. Receptor source: an adult with an advanced solid tumor such as melanoma, head and neck, liver or kidney cancer. CDR3s include the opening cysteine and the closing phenylalanine or tryptophan. A D gene is named only where the DNA matches it firmly. Rows give clone size only sometimes, using once, few, many, or a class for an expanded clone.

TRBV5-5,-,TRBD2,TRBJ2-3,CASSSWGGTDTQYF,TGTGCCAGCAGCTCTTGGGGGGGGACAGATACGCAGTATTTT
TRBV30,-,-,TRBJ2-1,CAHTGDTYNEQFF,TGTGCCCATACGGGGGACACCTACAATGAGCAGTTCTTC
TRBV4-1,-,-,TRBJ2-7,CASSQESGESSYEQYF,TGCGCCAGCAGCCAAGAGTCAGGGGAGAGCTCCTACGAGCAGTACTTC
TRBV19,-,-,TRBJ1-1,CASISPGDLEAFF,TGTGCCAGTATCTCGCCGGGGGATCTAGAAGCTTTCTTT
TRBV10-3,once,-,TRBJ1-1,CAISEGGVDTEAFF,TGTGCCATCAGTGAGGGAGGGGTAGACACTGAAGCTTTCTTT
TRBV27,-,TRBD1,TRBJ2-2,CASRVQGVYTGELFF,TGTGCCAGCAGAGTGCAGGGGGTGTACACCGGGGAGCTGTTTTTT
TRBV4-1,once,-,TRBJ2-3,CASSSRTASTDTQYF,TGCGCCAGCAGCTCTAGGACAGCTAGCACAGATACGCAGTATTTT
TRBV12-5,-,-,TRBJ2-5,CASGNSVQETQYF,TGTGCTAGTGGAAATAGCGTACAAGAGACCCAGTACTTC
TRBV6-6,-,-,TRBJ1-2,CASIDVSYGYTF,TGTGCCAGCATAGACGTTAGCTATGGCTACACCTTC
TRBV6-6,-,-,TRBJ2-3,CASSEPKGMDTQYF,TGTGCCAGCAGCGAACCAAAGGGTATGGATACGCAGTATTTT
TRBV25-1,-,-,TRBJ2-1,CASGDNEQFF,TGTGCCAGCGGAGACAATGAGCAGTTCTTC
TRBV5-6,-,-,TRBJ1-4,CASSRIGEKLFF,TGTGCCAGCAGCCGCATCGGGGAAAAACTGTTTTTT
TRBV9,-,-,TRBJ2-1,CASSALVGEQFF,TGTGCCAGCAGCGCCTTGGTGGGTGAGCAGTTCTTC
TRBV13,-,-,TRBJ1-1,CASSATANTEAFF,TGTGCCAGCAGCGCGACGGCGAACACTGAAGCTTTCTTT
TRBV5-1,-,-,TRBJ2-7,CASTLDLPGSYEQYF,TGCGCCAGCACCCTCGATTTGCCAGGGTCCTACGAGCAGTACTTC
TRBV28,-,TRBD2,TRBJ2-7,CASSLLPSGGLYSYEQYF,TGTGCCAGCAGTTTATTGCCTAGCGGGGGCCTGTACTCCTACGAGCAGTACTTC
TRBV13,-,-,TRBJ1-1,CASKPQGYTEAFF,TGTGCCAGCAAACCTCAGGGTTACACTGAAGCTTTCTTT
TRBV6-6,-,-,TRBJ1-1,CASIGVRDTEAFF,TGTGCCAGCATAGGAGTGCGGGACACTGAAGCTTTCTTT
TRBV7-9,once,-,TRBJ2-1,CASNPPGQYNEQFF,TGTGCCAGCAACCCCCCCGGGCAGTACAATGAGCAGTTCTTC
TRBV9,-,-,TRBJ2-7,CASSVYGSFDEQYF,TGTGCCAGCAGCGTATACGGGTCCTTTGACGAGCAGTACTTC
TRBV28,-,-,TRBJ2-2,CASSVQSTGELFF,TGTGCCAGCAGTGTACAGAGCACCGGGGAGCTGTTTTTT
TRBV28,-,-,TRBJ2-7,CASSPSPGGRYEQYF,TGTGCCAGCAGTCCATCTCCCGGGGGTAGGTACGAGCAGTACTTC
TRBV9,-,-,TRBJ2-1,CASSVGAGGYNEQFF,TGTGCCAGCAGCGTAGGGGCAGGGGGGTACAATGAGCAGTTCTTC
TRBV6-5,-,-,TRBJ2-7,CASSYAGISDEQYF,TGTGCCAGCAGTTACGCCGGGATATCCGACGAGCAGTACTTC
TRBV7-3,-,TRBD2,TRBJ2-1,CASSLSGSYEQFF,TGTGCCAGCAGCCTTAGCGGGAGCTATGAGCAGTTCTTC
TRBV23-1,-,TRBD1,TRBJ1-2,CASSQGGQGQGKGYGYTF,TGCGCCAGCAGTCAGGGGGGCCAAGGACAGGGTAAGGGGTATGGCTACACCTTC
TRBV7-9,-,TRBD1,TRBJ2-2,CASSHGTGDTGELFF,TGTGCCAGCAGCCACGGGACAGGGGACACCGGGGAGCTGTTTTTT
TRBV19,-,TRBD1,TRBJ1-2,CASSPVRTGLGYGYTF,TGTGCCAGTAGTCCCGTTAGGACAGGGCTCGGCTATGGCTACACCTTC
TRBV6-5,-,-,TRBJ1-1,CASSYAAVNTEAFF,TGTGCCAGCAGTTATGCCGCTGTGAACACTGAAGCTTTCTTT
TRBV7-9,few,-,TRBJ2-2,CASSLITAGELFF,TGTGCCAGCAGCTTGATCACAGCCGGGGAGCTGTTTTTT
TRBV4-3,-,TRBD1,TRBJ1-2,CASSQDPGGFYGYTF,TGCGCCAGCAGCCAAGATCCAGGGGGCTTCTATGGCTACACCTTC
TRBV10-3,-,-,TRBJ1-1,CAISDMGSGDTEAFF,TGTGCCATCAGTGATATGGGGAGTGGAGACACTGAAGCTTTCTTT
TRBV27,-,-,TRBJ1-1,CASSLSMGAEAFF,TGTGCCAGCAGTTTATCGATGGGCGCTGAAGCTTTCTTT
TRBV13,-,-,TRBJ1-1,CASIPSGGISTEAFF,TGTGCCAGTATTCCTAGTGGGGGGATCAGCACTGAAGCTTTCTTT
TRBV19,few,-,TRBJ1-6,CASSTHWNYNSPLHF,TGTGCCAGTAGTACGCACTGGAACTATAATTCACCCCTCCACTTT
TRBV19,-,TRBD1,TRBJ1-5,CASSMDPGQGYHSNQPQHF,TGTGCCAGTAGTATGGACCCGGGACAGGGATACCATAGCAATCAGCCCCAGCATTTT
TRBV28,-,TRBD2,TRBJ2-1,CASSPDIAGAGRYSMNEQFF,TGTGCCAGCAGTCCTGACATAGCTGGAGCCGGGAGGTACAGTATGAATGAGCAGTTCTTC
TRBV6-5,-,-,TRBJ2-3,CASSYPREADTQYF,TGTGCCAGCAGTTACCCCAGGGAGGCAGATACGCAGTATTTT
TRBV11-2,-,TRBD1,TRBJ2-7,CASSLVGTGAEQYF,TGTGCCAGCAGCTTAGTCGGGACAGGGGCCGAGCAGTACTTC
TRBV4-3,few,-,TRBJ2-3,CASSQDRGTWDTQYF,TGCGCCAGCAGCCAAGACAGGGGGACTTGGGATACGCAGTATTTT